The present T cell receptor beta chain was sequenced within a study of T cells expressing NK-cell markers. At the level of the study: Repertoire data for TCR beta were derived from sorted T cells (CD3+CD56+NKG2C+, CD3+CD56+NKG2C- and CD3+CD56-NKG2C+). With respect to HCMV, most of the eight sequenced donors were seropositive, and one was seronegative. Findings and limits, study-wide: The same clonotypes also predominated in the CD3+CD56-NKG2C+ fraction of four donors. Six or seven donors carried dominant NKG2C+ clonotypes that made up about 1.0-8% of their CD8+ T cells.

TCRdb re-called the 5' RACE reads and gives one entry per CDR3 protein, without DNA. The clone table shows under 500,000 distinct CDR3 sequences, with the ten largest holding approximately 6.8%. Turning to this clonotype: Its antigen is unidentified.

CDR3 length: 13 amino acids. In germline, CDR1 is LNHDA, CDR2 SQIVND (reference sequence). This TCR was recovered from a woman between 18 and 75 years old in good health. The gene calls are TRBV19 and TRBJ1-6; lacking DNA, the TRBD1 call made by TCRdb goes unchecked. Input material: blood T cells: a sorted CD56 or NKG2C T cell subset, CD4+ or CD8+ T cells, or bulk PBMC T cells (not recorded which). CDR3 sequence: CATLGAYNSPLHF.